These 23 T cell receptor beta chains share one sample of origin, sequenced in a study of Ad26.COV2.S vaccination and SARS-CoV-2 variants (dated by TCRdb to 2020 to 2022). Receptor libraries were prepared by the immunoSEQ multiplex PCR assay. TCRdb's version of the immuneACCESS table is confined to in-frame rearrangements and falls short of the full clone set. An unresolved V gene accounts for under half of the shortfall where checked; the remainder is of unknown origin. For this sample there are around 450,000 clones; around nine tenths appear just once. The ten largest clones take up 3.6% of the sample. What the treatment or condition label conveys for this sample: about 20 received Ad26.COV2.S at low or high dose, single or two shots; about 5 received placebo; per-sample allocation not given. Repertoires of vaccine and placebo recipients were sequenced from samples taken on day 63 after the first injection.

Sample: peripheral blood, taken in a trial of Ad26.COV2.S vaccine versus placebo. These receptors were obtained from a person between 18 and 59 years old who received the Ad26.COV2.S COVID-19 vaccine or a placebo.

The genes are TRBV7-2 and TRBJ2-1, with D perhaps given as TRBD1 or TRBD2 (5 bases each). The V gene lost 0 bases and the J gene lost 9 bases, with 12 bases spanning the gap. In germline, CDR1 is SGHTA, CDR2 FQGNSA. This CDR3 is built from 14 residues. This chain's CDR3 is CASSLARRGVEQFF. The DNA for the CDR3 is TGTGCCAGCAGCTTAGCTCGAAGAGGGGTTGAGCAGTTCTTC. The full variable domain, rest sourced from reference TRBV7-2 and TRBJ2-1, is GAGVSQSPSNKVTEKGKDVELRCDPISGHTALYWYRQSLGQGLEFLIYFQGNSAPDKSGLPSDRFSAERTGGSVSTLTIQRTQQEDSAVYLCASSLARRGVEQFFGPGTRLTVL.

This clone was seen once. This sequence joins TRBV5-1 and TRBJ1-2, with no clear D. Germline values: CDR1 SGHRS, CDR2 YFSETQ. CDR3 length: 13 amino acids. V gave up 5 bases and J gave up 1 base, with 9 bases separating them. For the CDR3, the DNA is TGCGCCAGCAGAGAAGAAATTAACTATGGCTACACCTTC. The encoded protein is CASREEINYGYTF.

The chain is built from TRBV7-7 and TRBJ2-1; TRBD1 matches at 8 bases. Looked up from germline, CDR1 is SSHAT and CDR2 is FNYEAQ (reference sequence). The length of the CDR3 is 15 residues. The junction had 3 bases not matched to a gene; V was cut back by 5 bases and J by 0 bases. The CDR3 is CASSPTGGSYNEQFF. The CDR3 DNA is TGTGCCAGCAGCCCAACAGGGGGCTCCTACAATGAGCAGTTCTTC. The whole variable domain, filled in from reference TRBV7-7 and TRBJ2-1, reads GAGVSQSPRYKVTKRGQDVTLRCDPISSHATLYWYQQALGQGPEFLTYFNYEAQPDKSGLPSDRFSAERPEGSISTLTIQRTEQRDSAMYRCASSPTGGSYNEQFFGPGTRLTVL.

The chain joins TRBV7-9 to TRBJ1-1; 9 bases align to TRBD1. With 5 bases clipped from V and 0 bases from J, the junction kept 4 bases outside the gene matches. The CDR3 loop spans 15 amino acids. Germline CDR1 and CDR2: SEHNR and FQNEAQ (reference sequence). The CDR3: CASSTRQGVNTEAFF. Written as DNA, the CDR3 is TGTGCCAGCAGCACCCGACAGGGGGTGAACACTGAAGCTTTCTTT.

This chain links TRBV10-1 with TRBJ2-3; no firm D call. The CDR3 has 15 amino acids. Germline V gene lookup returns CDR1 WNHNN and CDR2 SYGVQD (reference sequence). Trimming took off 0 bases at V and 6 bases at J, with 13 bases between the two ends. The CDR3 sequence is CASSESGLGTDTQYF. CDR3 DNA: TGCGCCAGCAGTGAGTCTGGCCTGGGAACCGATACGCAGTATTTT.

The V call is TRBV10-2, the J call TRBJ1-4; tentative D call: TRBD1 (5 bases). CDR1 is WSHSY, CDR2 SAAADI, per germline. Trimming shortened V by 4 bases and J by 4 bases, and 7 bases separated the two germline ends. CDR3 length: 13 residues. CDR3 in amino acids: CASSVGGNEKLFF. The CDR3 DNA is TGCGCCAGCAGTGTTGGGGGTAATGAAAAACTGTTTTTT.

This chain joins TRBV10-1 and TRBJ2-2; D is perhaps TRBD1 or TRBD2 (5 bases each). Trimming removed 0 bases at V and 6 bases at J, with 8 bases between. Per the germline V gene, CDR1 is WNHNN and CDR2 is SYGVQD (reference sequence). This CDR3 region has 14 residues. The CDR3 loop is CASSESRGSGELFF. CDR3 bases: TGCGCCAGCAGTGAGTCGAGGGGATCCGGGGAGCTGTTTTTT.

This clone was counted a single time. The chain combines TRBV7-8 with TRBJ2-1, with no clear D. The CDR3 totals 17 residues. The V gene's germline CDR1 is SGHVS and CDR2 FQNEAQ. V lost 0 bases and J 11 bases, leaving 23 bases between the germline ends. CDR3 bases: TGTGCCAGCAGCTTAGCGCATGGATCAAGTGGAGACGGCCAGCAGTTCTTC. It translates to CASSLAHGSSGDGQQFF.

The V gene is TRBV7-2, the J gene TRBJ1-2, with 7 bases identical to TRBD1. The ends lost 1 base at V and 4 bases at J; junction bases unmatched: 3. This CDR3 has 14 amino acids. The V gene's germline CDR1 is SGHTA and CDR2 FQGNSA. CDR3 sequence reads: CASSLVGQLYGYTF. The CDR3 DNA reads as TGTGCCAGCAGCTTAGTGGGACAGCTCTATGGCTACACCTTC. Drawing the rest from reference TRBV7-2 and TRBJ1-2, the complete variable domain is GAGVSQSPSNKVTEKGKDVELRCDPISGHTALYWYRQSLGQGLEFLIYFQGNSAPDKSGLPSDRFSAERTGGSVSTLTIQRTQQEDSAVYLCASSLVGQLYGYTFGSGTRLTVV.

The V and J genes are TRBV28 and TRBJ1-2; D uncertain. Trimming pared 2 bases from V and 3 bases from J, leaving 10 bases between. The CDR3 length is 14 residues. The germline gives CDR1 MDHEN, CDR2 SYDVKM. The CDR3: CASSLGRIHYGYTF. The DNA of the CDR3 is TGTGCCAGCAGTTTAGGTCGAATACACTATGGCTACACCTTC.

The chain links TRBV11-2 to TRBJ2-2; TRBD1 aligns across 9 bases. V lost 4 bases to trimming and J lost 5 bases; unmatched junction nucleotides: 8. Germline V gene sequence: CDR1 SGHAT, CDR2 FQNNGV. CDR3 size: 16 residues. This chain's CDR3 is CASSWDRALGTGELFF. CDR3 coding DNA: TGTGCCAGCAGCTGGGACAGGGCGCTGGGGACCGGGGAGCTGTTTTTT.

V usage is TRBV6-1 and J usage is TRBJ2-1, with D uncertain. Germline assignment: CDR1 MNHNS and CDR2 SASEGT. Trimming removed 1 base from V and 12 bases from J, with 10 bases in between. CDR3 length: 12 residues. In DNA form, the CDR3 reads TGTGCCAGCAGTGAAGGAGGAGCTTCGCAGTTCTTC. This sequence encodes CASSEGGASQFF.

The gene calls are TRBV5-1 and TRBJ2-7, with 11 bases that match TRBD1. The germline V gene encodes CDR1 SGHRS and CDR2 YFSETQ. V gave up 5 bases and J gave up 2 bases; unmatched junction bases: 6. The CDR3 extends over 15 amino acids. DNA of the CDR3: TGCGCCAGCAGGGGAGGGACAGGGGGAACCTACGAGCAGTACTTC. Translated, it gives CASRGGTGGTYEQYF.

The CDR3 sequence: CASSEGGLASGTGELFF. The CDR3 region has the DNA TGTGCCAGCAGCGAGGGGGGACTAGCTTCGGGAACCGGGGAGCTGTTTTTT. This chain links TRBV11-3 with TRBJ2-2, with TRBD2 matching 9 bases. Germline V lookup: CDR1 SGHNT, CDR2 YENEEA. This CDR3 has 17 amino acids. The ends lost 5 bases at V and 5 bases at J; junction bases unmatched: 12.

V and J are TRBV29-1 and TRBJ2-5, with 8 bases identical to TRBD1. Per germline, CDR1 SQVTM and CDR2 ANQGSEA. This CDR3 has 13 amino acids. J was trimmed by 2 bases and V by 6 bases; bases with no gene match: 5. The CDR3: CSVPQGAQETQYF. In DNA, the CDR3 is TGCAGCGTCCCTCAGGGGGCACAAGAGACCCAGTACTTC.

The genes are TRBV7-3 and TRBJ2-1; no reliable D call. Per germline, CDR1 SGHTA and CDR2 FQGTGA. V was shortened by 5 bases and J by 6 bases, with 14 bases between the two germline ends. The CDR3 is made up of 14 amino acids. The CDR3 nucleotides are TGTGCCAGCAGCCTACGACCGACAAGCAATGAGCAGTTCTTC. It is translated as CASSLRPTSNEQFF.

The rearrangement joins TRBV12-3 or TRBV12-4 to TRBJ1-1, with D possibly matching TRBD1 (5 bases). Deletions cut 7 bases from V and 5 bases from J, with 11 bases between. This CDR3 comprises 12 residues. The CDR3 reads CASTLRGTEAFF. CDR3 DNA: TGTGCCAGCACCCTAAGGGGAACTGAAGCTTTCTTT.

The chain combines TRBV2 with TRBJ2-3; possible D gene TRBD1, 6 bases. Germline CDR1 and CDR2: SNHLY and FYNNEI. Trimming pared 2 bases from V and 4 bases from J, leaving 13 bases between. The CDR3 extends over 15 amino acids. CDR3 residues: CASSETGTLADTQYF. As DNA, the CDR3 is TGTGCCAGCAGTGAAACAGGGACCTTAGCAGATACGCAGTATTTT.

CDR3 region: CASSWDRGTREQYF. DNA of the CDR3: TGTGCCAGCAGTTGGGACAGGGGGACGCGCGAGCAGTACTTC. The rearrangement uses TRBV5-4 and TRBJ2-7, with 11 bases fitting TRBD1. The CDR3 extends over 14 amino acids. The ends lost 5 bases at V and 6 bases at J; junction bases unmatched: 7. Per the germline V gene, CDR1 is SGHNT and CDR2 is YYREEE (reference sequence).

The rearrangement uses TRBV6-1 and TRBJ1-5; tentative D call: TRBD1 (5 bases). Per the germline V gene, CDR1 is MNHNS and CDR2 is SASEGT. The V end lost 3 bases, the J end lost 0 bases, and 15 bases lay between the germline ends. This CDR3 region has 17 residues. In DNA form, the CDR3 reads TGTGCCAGCAGTGATGGGGCAGGGAAAGGTAGCAATCAGCCCCAGCATTTT. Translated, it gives CASSDGAGKGSNQPQHF.

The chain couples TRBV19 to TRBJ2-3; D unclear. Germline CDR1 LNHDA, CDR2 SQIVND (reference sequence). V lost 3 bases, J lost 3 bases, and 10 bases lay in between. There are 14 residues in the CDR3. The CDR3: CASSMAPSTDTQYF. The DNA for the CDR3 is TGTGCCAGTAGTATGGCCCCTTCAACAGATACGCAGTATTTT.

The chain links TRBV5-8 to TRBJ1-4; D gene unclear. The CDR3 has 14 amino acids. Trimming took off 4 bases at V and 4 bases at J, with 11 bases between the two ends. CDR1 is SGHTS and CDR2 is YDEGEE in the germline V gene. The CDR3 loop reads CASSRTPGNEKLFF. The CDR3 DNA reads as TGTGCCAGCAGCCGGACGCCGGGTAATGAAAAACTGTTTTTT.

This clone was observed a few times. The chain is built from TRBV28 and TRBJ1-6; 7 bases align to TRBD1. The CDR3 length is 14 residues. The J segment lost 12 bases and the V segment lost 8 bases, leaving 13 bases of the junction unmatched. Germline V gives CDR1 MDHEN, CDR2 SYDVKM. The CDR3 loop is CASGTVAERQPLHF. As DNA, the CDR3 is TGTGCCAGCGGGACAGTCGCGGAGCGGCAACCCCTCCACTTT.